Below are 17 T cell receptor beta chains sequenced from a single sample in a study of radiation and T cells in renal cell carcinoma. Profiling relied on immunoSEQ multiplex PCR, and the TCRdb table lists in-frame clones only, not all of them. The table lists 130,000 to 150,000 clones, approximately 86% of them singletons. Time point here: blood 4 weeks post-SBRT, at nephrectomy. Treatment meaning: 15 Gy SBRT to primary tumor, nephrectomy 4 weeks later. The specimen was blood, collected from a patient whose treatment included radiotherapy and nephrectomy. The receptor set was obtained from a woman in her 50s with renal cell carcinoma.

The V call is TRBV28, the J call TRBJ2-7; D gene unclear. The V end lost 10 bases, the J end lost 2 bases, and 15 bases lay between the germline ends. Germline CDR1 MDHEN, CDR2 SYDVKM. This CDR3 comprises 13 residues. The CDR3 reads CATSDVGTYEQYF. Here the CDR3 DNA reads TGTGCCACCTCGGACGTAGGGACCTACGAGCAGTACTTC. The full variable domain, its missing parts supplied by reference TRBV28 and TRBJ2-7, is DVKVTQSSRYLVKRTGEKVFLECVQDMDHENMFWYRQDPGLGLRLIYFSYDVKMKEKGDIPEGYSVSREKKERFSLILESASTNQTSMYLCATSDVGTYEQYFGPGTRLTVT.

The V call is TRBV6-1, the J call TRBJ1-3; D gene uncertain. The germline V gene has CDR1 MNHNS and CDR2 SASEGT. Trimming shortened V by 5 bases and J by 1 base, and 12 bases separated the two germline ends. The CDR3 sequence is 15 residues long. CDR3 bases: TGTGCCAGCAGTCCCCTTGCGGATTCTGGAAACACCATATATTTT. This codes for CASSPLADSGNTIYF.

This chain uses TRBV5-1 with TRBJ1-2; no firm D call. V was pared by 2 bases and J by 3 bases, with 8 bases between. CDR3 length: 13 amino acids. Germline CDR1 SGHRS, CDR2 YFSETQ. The CDR3: CASSFTADYGYTF. The CDR3 nucleotides read TGCGCCAGCAGCTTCACGGCTGACTATGGCTACACCTTC. The variable domain in full, with the rest retrieved from reference TRBV5-1 and TRBJ1-2, is KAGVTQTPRYLIKTRGQQVTLSCSPISGHRSVSWYQQTPGQGLQFLFEYFSETQRNKGNFPGRFSGRQFSNSRSEMNVSTLELGDSALYLCASSFTADYGYTFGSGTRLTVV.

This clone has just a few counts. The chain combines TRBV6-5 with TRBJ1-1, with unresolved D. CDR1 and CDR2 (germline): MNHEY, SVGAGI. CDR3 length equals 13 residues. Between the trimmed V and J ends, which lost 4 bases and 11 bases, there was a span of 17 bases. The CDR3 here is CASSSDSPFGAFF. The CDR3 coding sequence is TGTGCCAGCAGTTCCGACTCCCCCTTTGGGGCTTTCTTT.

The chain is built from TRBV5-1 and TRBJ1-1, with 7 positions matching TRBD1. The CDR3 spans 15 residues. Germline CDR1 is SGHRS and CDR2 is YFSETQ. V gave up 4 bases and J gave up 3 bases; unmatched junction bases: 9. CDR3 DNA: TGCGCCAGCAGCCCGGACAGGCCCGGGGACACTGAAGCTTTCTTT. This codes for CASSPDRPGDTEAFF.

The rearrangement links TRBV5-6 to TRBJ2-3; tentatively, D is TRBD2 (6 bases). V gave up 4 bases and J gave up 0 bases, with 12 bases separating them. The germline V gene has CDR1 SGHDT and CDR2 YYEEEE. The CDR3 has 15 amino acids. The CDR3 sequence is CASSHVGGSTDTQYF. Here the CDR3 DNA reads TGTGCCAGCAGCCACGTAGGAGGGAGCACAGATACGCAGTATTTT.

The chain uses TRBV9 and TRBJ1-2; 7 bases line up with TRBD1. This CDR3 has 15 residues. V lost 2 bases, J lost 4 bases, and 8 bases stayed unmatched. Germline V lookup: CDR1 SGDLS, CDR2 YYNGEE. In nucleotides, the CDR3 is TGTGCCAGCAGCGTGACTACGGGACAGAGCTATGGCTACACCTTC. This gives the protein CASSVTTGQSYGYTF. The full variable domain, in which reference TRBV9 and TRBJ1-2 provide the parts outside the CDR3, is DSGVTQTPKHLITATGQRVTLRCSPRSGDLSVYWYQQSLDQGLQFLIQYYNGEERAKGNILERFSAQQFPDLHSELNLSSLELGDSALYFCASSVTTGQSYGYTFGSGTRLTVV.

This rearrangement joins TRBV19 to TRBJ1-2, with D unclear. The CDR3 is 14 residues long. V was pared by 3 bases and J by 0 bases, with 8 bases between. CDR1 is LNHDA, CDR2 SQIVND, per germline (reference sequence). The CDR3 region is CASSISAANYGYTF. CDR3 DNA sequence: TGTGCCAGTAGTATTTCCGCGGCTAACTATGGCTACACCTTC.

The V gene is TRBV19, the J gene TRBJ2-5; 7 bases are shared with TRBD2. V was pared by 3 bases and J by 8 bases, with 6 bases of the junction left unmatched. CDR3 length: 13 residues. The germline V gene encodes CDR1 LNHDA and CDR2 SQIVND (reference sequence). The CDR3 here is CASSIGGRDTQYF. Here the CDR3 DNA reads TGTGCCAGTAGTATCGGAGGGAGGGATACCCAGTACTTC.

The gene calls are TRBV7-9 and TRBJ1-1, with a tentative D call TRBD1 (5 bases). The CDR3 runs 11 residues. Looked up from germline, CDR1 is SEHNR and CDR2 is FQNEAQ (reference sequence). Trimming removed 3 bases from V and 8 bases from J, with 7 bases in between. In nucleotides, the CDR3 is TGTGCCAGCAGCTTTGACAGAGAAGCTTTCTTT. Protein sequence: CASSFDREAFF.

V and J are TRBV30 and TRBJ2-7; possible D gene TRBD2, 5 bases. The CDR3 totals 11 residues. V gave up 2 bases and J gave up 7 bases, with 9 bases separating them. Per germline, CDR1 GTSNPN and CDR2 SVGIG (reference sequence). The CDR3 sequence: CAWSRWEEQYF. CDR3 bases: TGTGCCTGGAGTCGTTGGGAGGAGCAGTACTTC.

V gene TRBV5-1 combines with J gene TRBJ2-5; no definite D call. Germline V gene data show CDR1 as SGHRS and CDR2 as YFSETQ. This CDR3 has 12 amino acids. V gave up 0 bases and J gave up 6 bases, with 6 bases separating them. The DNA of the CDR3 is TGCGCCAGCAGCTTGGCATTCCAGACCCAGTACTTC. It is translated as CASSLAFQTQYF.

In its sample, this clone was seen a few times. The V gene is TRBV19, the J gene TRBJ1-3; D gene uncertain. CDR1 and CDR2 from the germline V gene are LNHDA and SQIVND (reference sequence). The CDR3 consists of 14 residues. CDR3 protein: CATSRSYSGNTIYF. The DNA for the CDR3 is TGTGCGACCAGTAGAAGTTACTCTGGAAACACCATATATTTT. Complete variable domain (other parts from reference TRBV19 and TRBJ1-3): DGGITQSPKYLFRKEGQNVTLSCEQNLNHDAMYWYRQDPGQGLRLIYYSQIVNDFQKGDIAEGYSVSREKKESFPLTVTSAQKNPTAFYLCATSRSYSGNTIYFGEGSWLTVV.

This rearrangement joins TRBV5-4 to TRBJ1-3; 7 nucleotides agree with TRBD1. Germline trimming cut 4 bases from V and 4 bases from J; bases unmatched to any gene: 11. The germline gives CDR1 SGHNT, CDR2 YYREEE (reference sequence). There are 16 residues in the CDR3. CDR3 residues: CASSADRGLWGNTIYF. The CDR3 DNA is TGTGCCAGCAGCGCCGATAGGGGGCTTTGGGGAAACACCATATATTTT. Together with reference TRBV5-4 and TRBJ1-3, the CDR3 gives the full variable domain: ETGVTQSPTHLIKTRGQQVTLRCSSQSGHNTVSWYQQALGQGPQFIFQYYREEENGRGNFPPRFSGLQFPNYSSELNVNALELDDSALYLCASSADRGLWGNTIYFGEGSWLTVV.

The V and J genes are TRBV5-1 and TRBJ2-5; D is unresolved. Between the trimmed V and J ends, which lost 5 bases and 2 bases, there was a span of 10 bases. Germline values: CDR1 SGHRS, CDR2 YFSETQ. This CDR3 contains 13 residues. CDR3 protein: CASSVPSQETQYF. The CDR3 DNA sequence: TGCGCCAGCAGTGTGCCCTCTCAAGAGACCCAGTACTTC. The variable domain in full, completed from reference TRBV5-1 and TRBJ2-5, reads KAGVTQTPRYLIKTRGQQVTLSCSPISGHRSVSWYQQTPGQGLQFLFEYFSETQRNKGNFPGRFSGRQFSNSRSEMNVSTLELGDSALYLCASSVPSQETQYFGPGTRLLVL.

The sample holds a few counts of this clone. The rearrangement links TRBV5-4 to TRBJ1-1; 8 nucleotides align to TRBD1. Germline loops: CDR1 SGHNT, CDR2 YYREEE (reference sequence). This CDR3 region has 14 residues. With 3 bases clipped from V and 1 base from J, the junction kept 2 bases outside the gene matches. This chain's CDR3 is CASSSGQGNTEAFF. The CDR3 region has the DNA TGTGCCAGCAGCTCTGGACAGGGGAACACTGAAGCTTTCTTT. The full variable domain, its missing parts supplied by reference TRBV5-4 and TRBJ1-1, is ETGVTQSPTHLIKTRGQQVTLRCSSQSGHNTVSWYQQALGQGPQFIFQYYREEENGRGNFPPRFSGLQFPNYSSELNVNALELDDSALYLCASSSGQGNTEAFFGQGTRLTVV.

The V call is TRBV5-1, the J call TRBJ2-1; 9 bases are a match to TRBD1. The V segment lost 4 bases and the J segment 4 bases; nucleotides outside the gene matches: 3. CDR1 and CDR2 (germline): SGHRS, YFSETQ. The CDR3 extends over 14 amino acids. The CDR3 nucleotides read TGCGCCAGCAGCACCGGACAGGGGTACAATGAGCAGTTCTTC. Its protein product is CASSTGQGYNEQFF.